Listed below are T cell receptor beta chains from one sample, sequenced in a study of relationships among human T cell subsets. In TCRdb, the multiplex PCR reads were re-called with MiXCR into one record per CDR3 protein. Here the sample spans fewer than 5,500 distinct CDR3 sequences, 60% to 70% being singletons. The sample taken for sequencing was CD8+ T cells sorted from blood. Every receptor here comes from a man in his forties in good health. Both conserved end residues are part of each CDR3. D genes are given only for firm matches. Some rows have no size entry. The others give once, few or many, or a class for an expanded clone.

d_gene: .
v_gene: TRBV7-9
abundance: few
j_gene: TRBJ2-1
CDR3nt: TGTGCCAGCAGCTTAAAGGTCTATGAAAATGAGCAGTTCTTC
CDR3aa: CASSLKVYENEQFF

d_gene: .
v_gene: TRBV11-1
abundance: few
j_gene: TRBJ2-3
CDR3nt: TGTGCCAGCAGCTTCCCCGGCACAGATACGCAGTATTTT
CDR3aa: CASSFPGTDTQYF

d_gene: .
v_gene: TRBV4-2
abundance: .
j_gene: TRBJ1-5
CDR3nt: TGCGCCAGCAGCCAAGTAGGCAACAATCAGCCCCAGCATTTT
CDR3aa: CASSQVGNNQPQHF

d_gene: TRBD2
v_gene: TRBV4-2
abundance: .
j_gene: TRBJ2-2
CDR3nt: TGTGCCAGCAGTCAGCGGGGTGGACCACAGGCCCGAGGGGAGCTGTTTTTT
CDR3aa: CASSQRGGPQARGELFF

d_gene: .
v_gene: TRBV6-5
abundance: .
j_gene: TRBJ2-7
CDR3nt: TGTGCCAGCAGCCAAGGAGTCGGCTACGAGCAGTACTTC
CDR3aa: CASSQGVGYEQYF

d_gene: .
v_gene: TRBV5-6
abundance: .
j_gene: TRBJ2-7
CDR3nt: TGTGCCAGCAGTTCCCCATCATGGGCCACCAAGTACTTC
CDR3aa: CASSSPSWATKYF

d_gene: TRBD2
v_gene: TRBV20-1
abundance: .
j_gene: TRBJ2-1
CDR3nt: TGCAGTGCTAAGAGTAGCGGGGGCTACAATGAGCAGTTCTTC
CDR3aa: CSAKSSGGYNEQFF

d_gene: .
v_gene: TRBV18
abundance: .
j_gene: TRBJ2-1
CDR3nt: TGTGCCAGCTCACCCGAGGGGAATGAGCAGTTCTTC
CDR3aa: CASSPEGNEQFF

d_gene: .
v_gene: TRBV21-1
abundance: .
j_gene: TRBJ2-7
CDR3nt: TGTGCCAGCAGCAAAGTATGGACTCGGCCCTACGAGCAGTACTTC
CDR3aa: CASSKVWTRPYEQYF

d_gene: .
v_gene: TRBV29-1
abundance: .
j_gene: TRBJ2-1
CDR3nt: TGCATCGGGAGCTCCTACAATGAGCAGTTCTTC
CDR3aa: CIGSSYNEQFF

d_gene: TRBD2
v_gene: TRBV24-1
abundance: .
j_gene: TRBJ2-3
CDR3nt: TGTGCCACCAGTGATGACGACAGGTCGACTAGCGGGAGAAGCACAGATACGCAGTATTTT
CDR3aa: CATSDDDRSTSGRSTDTQYF